These 32 T cell receptor beta chains were all obtained from the same sample, sequenced in a study of chemoradiotherapy in HPV16-positive cancers (dated by TCRdb to the early 2020s). The receptor library was made with the immunoSEQ multiplex PCR assay. Here the immuneACCESS table is served through TCRdb, limited to in-frame sequences with V and J called. Missing clones are a known gap in these copies; in checked studies unresolved V genes cover under half, and the rest lacks a known reason. The sample records 1,000 to 1,500 clones, 80% to 90% of which are singletons. Over 13% of the sample lies in the top ten. Sequencing was performed on tumor tissue, taken from a patient who underwent chemoradiotherapy. The receptor source for this set is a human donor with HPV-associated anogenital cancer.

This clone is judged large (0.1 to 1%). V is TRBV7-2 and J is TRBJ1-6, with 7 bases lining up with TRBD1. The CDR3 is made up of 17 amino acids. Germline V gene sequence: CDR1 SGHTA, CDR2 FQGNSA. V dropped 4 bases and J dropped 9; count of bases not matched to a gene: 15. CDR3 DNA: TGTGCCAGCAGCTCCATGGGGTTGGGGACAGTGACTTCACCCCTCCACTTT. Protein sequence: CASSSMGLGTVTSPLHF.

The rearrangement links TRBV29-1 to TRBJ2-7, with D possibly being TRBD2 (6 bases). The germline gives CDR1 SQVTM, CDR2 ANQGSEA. The CDR3 length is 13 residues. Trimming removed 2 bases from V and 6 bases from J, with 14 bases in between. CDR3 amino acids: CSVESVRGVEQYF. The CDR3 DNA sequence: TGCAGCGTTGAATCTGTGCGCGGGGTCGAGCAGTACTTC.

The gene calls are TRBV18 and TRBJ2-1; 10 nucleotides agree with TRBD2. The V gene end was trimmed by 1 base and the J gene end by 7 bases; junction bases not matched to a gene: 7. Germline assignment: CDR1 KGHSH and CDR2 LQKENI. This CDR3 is 16 amino acids long. The CDR3 spells CASSPQLAGQANEQFF. The CDR3 region has the DNA TGTGCCAGCTCACCACAACTAGCGGGACAGGCTAATGAGCAGTTCTTC.

The sample holds one count of this clone. This chain links TRBV5-6 with TRBJ2-7; weak D call: TRBD2 (5 bases). The CDR3 length is 16 residues. Germline CDR1 and CDR2: SGHDT and YYEEEE. V lost 0 bases, J lost 4 bases, and 17 bases lay in between. DNA for the CDR3: TGTGCCAGCAGCTTGGTGGAGGTTGGTCTTAGTTACGAGCAGTACTTC. Its protein is CASSLVEVGLSYEQYF.

This clone showed up just a few times. This chain uses TRBV12-5 with TRBJ2-3; D is perhaps TRBD1 (6 bases). V lost 7 bases and J 0 bases, leaving 11 bases between the germline ends. Germline values: CDR1 LGHNT, CDR2 FRNRAP. The CDR3 sequence is 14 residues long. CDR3 coding DNA: TGTGCTAGTGCTAACACAGGGAGCACAGATACGCAGTATTTT. This sequence encodes CASANTGSTDTQYF.

The gene calls are TRBV7-2 and TRBJ2-3; TRBD2 agrees at 9 bases. The ends lost 3 bases at V and 4 bases at J; junction bases unmatched: 5. This CDR3 contains 15 residues. Per the germline V gene, CDR1 is SGHTA and CDR2 is FQGNSA. The CDR3 nucleotides are TGTGCCAGCAGCTTGGCGGGCGGGGGGGCAGATACGCAGTATTTT. It translates to CASSLAGGGADTQYF.

This clone was recorded a few times. This chain connects TRBV7-8 to TRBJ1-1; 8 nucleotides align to TRBD1. The ends lost 4 bases at V and 8 bases at J; junction bases unmatched: 12. Germline CDR1 is SGHVS and CDR2 is FQNEAQ. The CDR3 covers 15 residues. CDR3 protein: CASSSITGGTAEAFF. The CDR3 nucleotides read TGTGCCAGCAGCTCCATAACAGGGGGAACAGCCGAAGCTTTCTTT.

The chain recombines TRBV21-1 with TRBJ2-3; TRBD2, the table's D call, was not compared with the DNA. TRBV21-1 is noted as a pseudogene. This CDR3 contains 19 residues. CDR3 sequence: CASSNRNAGRGPSTDTQYF. In DNA, the CDR3 is TGTGCCAGCAGCAATCGTAACGCGGGGCGGGGGCCTAGCACAGATACGCAGTATTTT.

The chain employs TRBV10-3 and TRBJ2-1; 10 positions match TRBD2. Germline V gene data show CDR1 as ENHRY and CDR2 as SYGVKD. Trimming took 3 bases from V and 10 from J; bases not matched to a gene: 6. CDR3 size: 14 residues. For the CDR3, the DNA is TGTGCCATCAGTGAAGGACTAGCGGTTACGGAGCAGTTCTTC. Protein: CAISEGLAVTEQFF.

This chain joins TRBV6-5 and TRBJ2-1; 7 bases are a match to TRBD1. Germline CDR1 reads MNHEY; CDR2 reads SVGAGI. This CDR3 region has 15 residues. J gave up 6 bases and V 2 bases, and 7 bases lay outside the gene matches. CDR3 coding DNA: TGTGCCAGCAGTTACGGAGACAGGGCCGCCAATGAGCAGTTCTTC. Translation gives CASSYGDRAANEQFF.

This chain connects TRBV9 to TRBJ1-6; tentatively, D is TRBD1 (6 bases). From germline, CDR1 is SGDLS and CDR2 YYNGEE. The CDR3 spans 15 residues. With 4 bases removed from V and 10 bases from J, the gap between germline ends came to 18 bases. The CDR3 region is CASSRNPAGESPLHF. CDR3 in DNA: TGTGCCAGCAGCCGAAATCCTGCAGGGGAATCACCCCTCCACTTT.

The chain employs TRBV20-1 and TRBJ2-3; weak D call: TRBD2 (5 bases). Germline V gene data show CDR1 as DFQATT and CDR2 as SNEGSKA (reference sequence). The CDR3 has 11 amino acids. The CDR3 DNA follows: TGCAGCAGGAGAGGGACAGATACGCAGTATTTT. Its translation: CSRRGTDTQYF.

The V call is TRBV5-5, the J call TRBJ2-5; unclear D gene. Germline-derived CDR1 and CDR2 are SGHKS and YYEKEE (reference sequence). There are 15 residues in the CDR3. V dropped 3 bases and J dropped 5 bases, with 17 bases sitting between them. The CDR3 protein is CASSWAPRAGETQYF. DNA for the CDR3: TGTGCCAGCAGCTGGGCCCCACGGGCTGGGGAGACCCAGTACTTC.

The chain joins TRBV19 to TRBJ2-5, with a weak D call TRBD1 (5 bases). From germline, CDR1 is LNHDA and CDR2 SQIVND (reference sequence). V dropped 6 bases and J dropped 5 bases, with 19 bases sitting between them. CDR3 length equals 15 residues. Here the CDR3 reads CASRAGHLGVETQYF. CDR3 DNA sequence: TGTGCCAGTAGAGCCGGACACCTCGGAGTCGAGACCCAGTACTTC.

The genes are TRBV5-4 and TRBJ1-3; 8 nucleotides align to TRBD1. Germline CDR1 and CDR2: SGHNT and YYREEE (reference sequence). The V segment lost 6 bases and the J segment 1 base; nucleotides outside the gene matches: 15. The CDR3 totals 18 residues. The CDR3 nucleotides read TGTGCCAGCACCGTCGGACAGGGTAGTTTCAGATCTGGAAACACCATATATTTT. Translated, it gives CASTVGQGSFRSGNTIYF.

This chain uses TRBV5-1 with TRBJ2-1; 12 bases line up with TRBD2. This CDR3 comprises 18 residues. J gave up 0 bases and V 0 bases, and 4 bases lay outside the gene matches. The germline gives CDR1 SGHRS, CDR2 YFSETQ. CDR3 nucleotides: TGCGCCAGCAGCTTGGCTAGCGGGGGGGGCCACTCCTACAATGAGCAGTTCTTC. The encoded protein is CASSLASGGGHSYNEQFF.

The V call is TRBV7-9, the J call TRBJ2-1; no reliable D call. The germline V gene encodes CDR1 SEHNR and CDR2 FQNEAQ (reference sequence). V gave up 6 bases and J gave up 7 bases, with 13 bases separating them. The CDR3 loop spans 13 amino acids. In DNA form, the CDR3 reads TGTGCCAGCAGACCACCTGGGCAGAATGAGCAGTTCTTC. Its protein product is CASRPPGQNEQFF.

The chain uses TRBV9 and TRBJ2-7, with 7 positions matching TRBD2. Germline V gene lookup returns CDR1 SGDLS and CDR2 YYNGEE. Trimming cost V 4 bases and J 4 bases; bases outside gene matches: 8. This CDR3 region has 14 residues. The DNA for the CDR3 is TGTGCCAGCAGCACCCTCGTACTAGCGTACGAGCAGTACTTC. It is translated as CASSTLVLAYEQYF.

This chain connects TRBV4-3 to TRBJ2-1, with a weak D call TRBD1 (6 bases). Trimming pared 4 bases from V and 6 bases from J, leaving 10 bases between. The CDR3 is 13 amino acids. In germline, CDR1 is LGHNA, CDR2 YSLEER. DNA for the CDR3: TGCGCCAGCAGCCGCAGGGGCGGCAATGAGCAGTTCTTC. It translates to CASSRRGGNEQFF.

The chain recombines TRBV10-3 with TRBJ1-2; D is perhaps TRBD1 (6 bases). The CDR3 consists of 12 residues. V lost 4 bases and J 4 bases, leaving 7 bases between the germline ends. Germline V gene lookup returns CDR1 ENHRY and CDR2 SYGVKD. The CDR3 nucleotides read TGTGCCATCAGTGGGACAGTCTATGGCTACACCTTC. The encoded protein is CAISGTVYGYTF.

This rearrangement joins TRBV15 to TRBJ1-5; 8 nucleotides agree with TRBD1. The CDR3 spans 20 residues. CDR1 LNHNV and CDR2 YYDKDF come from the germline V gene (reference sequence). V lost 0 bases, J lost 1 base, and 14 bases stayed unmatched. The CDR3 sequence: CATSRDPVGQGAGSNQPQHF. In DNA, the CDR3 is TGTGCCACCAGCAGAGATCCAGTGGGTCAGGGGGCGGGGAGCAATCAGCCCCAGCATTTT.

This rearrangement joins TRBV25-1 to TRBJ2-1; TRBD2 matches 8 bases. Germline V lookup: CDR1 MGHDK, CDR2 SYGVNS. The CDR3 runs 14 residues. V shed 4 bases and J 4 bases; nucleotides not matched to a gene: 3. The CDR3 is CASSGVAGYNEQFF. DNA of the CDR3: TGTGCCAGCAGTGGTGTAGCGGGATACAATGAGCAGTTCTTC.

The chain links TRBV7-2 to TRBJ1-3; D is ambiguous. V lost 0 bases, J lost 0 bases, and 9 bases lay in between. Per germline, CDR1 SGHTA and CDR2 FQGNSA. The length of the CDR3 is 16 residues. The CDR3 nucleotides are TGTGCCAGCAGCTTAGCTGTTAGGAGCTCTGGAAACACCATATATTTT. Its translation is CASSLAVRSSGNTIYF.

The chain couples TRBV6-1 to TRBJ1-1, with D possibly matching TRBD1 (5 bases). Deletions cut 6 bases from V and 6 bases from J, with 17 bases between. Germline assignment: CDR1 MNHNS and CDR2 SASEGT. This CDR3 is 14 amino acids long. Written as DNA, the CDR3 is TGTGCCAGCAGCGGGGCAGCCGATTGGGCTGAAGCTTTCTTT. As protein: CASSGAADWAEAFF.

V and J are TRBV7-2 and TRBJ1-4; 7 nucleotides align to TRBD1. The CDR3 is 15 amino acids. Germline-derived CDR1 and CDR2 are SGHTA and FQGNSA. The V and J ends lost 4 bases and 3 bases, in that order; junction bases with no gene match: 5. The CDR3 DNA is TGTGCCAGCAGCTCCCGGGACAGATCTAATGAAAAACTGTTTTTT. It codes for CASSSRDRSNEKLFF. The variable domain in full, with the rest retrieved from reference TRBV7-2 and TRBJ1-4, is GAGVSQSPSNKVTEKGKDVELRCDPISGHTALYWYRQSLGQGLEFLIYFQGNSAPDKSGLPSDRFSAERTGGSVSTLTIQRTQQEDSAVYLCASSSRDRSNEKLFFGSGTQLSVL.

The chain joins TRBV7-6 to TRBJ2-2, with a weak D call TRBD2 (6 bases). The V end lost 3 bases, the J end lost 4 bases, and 18 bases lay between the germline ends. Germline CDR1 reads SGHVS; CDR2 reads FNYEAQ. This CDR3 region has 17 residues. In nucleotides, the CDR3 is TGTGCCAGCAGCTTCCCACCTTCGGGGGACCCCACCGGGGAGCTGTTTTTT. Its translation is CASSFPPSGDPTGELFF.

The V call is TRBV2, the J call TRBJ2-3; D is perhaps TRBD2 (7 bases). V was cut by 4 bases and J by 3 bases, with 14 bases left in between. Germline CDR1 is SNHLY and CDR2 is FYNNEI. This CDR3 has 15 residues. CDR3 in amino acids: CASSVEGGRTDTQYF. CDR3 nucleotides: TGTGCCAGCAGTGTGGAGGGGGGGCGAACAGATACGCAGTATTTT.

V and J are TRBV27 and TRBJ1-1, with 9 nucleotides matching TRBD1. J gave up 3 bases and V 5 bases, and 7 bases lay outside the gene matches. The CDR3 contains 15 residues. Germline V gives CDR1 MNHEY, CDR2 SMNVEV (reference sequence). The CDR3 sequence is CASSPGQGRDTEAFF. The CDR3 DNA follows: TGTGCCAGCAGTCCCGGACAGGGGAGGGACACTGAAGCTTTCTTT.

A single count supports this clone. V usage is TRBV11-3 and J usage is TRBJ2-7, with 7 bases that match TRBD1. Germline V gives CDR1 SGHNT, CDR2 YENEEA. The ends lost 1 base at V and 3 bases at J; junction bases unmatched: 9. The CDR3 is made up of 16 amino acids. DNA for the CDR3: TGTGCCAGCAGCTTAGGGGGGTCGGCAGGGGGCTACGAGCAGTACTTC. Its protein product is CASSLGGSAGGYEQYF.

The CDR3 DNA reads TGTGCCAGCAGTTTACGCAGGGGCACTGAAGCTTTCTTT. It is translated as CASSLRRGTEAFF. The V gene is TRBV27, the J gene TRBJ1-1; the D gene is possibly TRBD1 (6 bases). The germline CDR1 and CDR2 sequences are MNHEY and SMNVEV (reference sequence). This CDR3 comprises 13 residues. The V gene lost 2 bases and the J gene lost 4 bases, with 8 bases spanning the gap.

The chain joins TRBV7-8 to TRBJ1-1, with D uncertain. The CDR3 spans 14 residues. CDR1 is SGHVS, CDR2 FQNEAQ, per germline. The V and J ends lost 0 bases and 4 bases respectively, with 9 bases between them. The CDR3 DNA reads TGTGCCAGCAGCTTAGCATGGCCGTCCACTGAAGCTTTCTTT. It encodes CASSLAWPSTEAFF. Using reference TRBV7-8 and TRBJ1-1 for the parts outside the CDR3, the full variable domain is GAGVSQSPRYKVAKRGQDVALRCDPISGHVSLFWYQQALGQGPEFLTYFQNEAQLDKSGLPSDRFFAERPEGSVSTLKIQRTQQEDSAVYLCASSLAWPSTEAFFGQGTRLTVV.

This clone came up once. The chain employs TRBV2 and TRBJ2-6, with 7 bases lining up with TRBD1. The germline V gene encodes CDR1 SNHLY and CDR2 FYNNEI. V lost 7 bases to trimming and J lost 1 base; unmatched junction nucleotides: 4. The CDR3 loop spans 15 amino acids. The CDR3 loop reads CASTTGLSGANVLTF. The CDR3 region has the DNA TGTGCCAGCACGACAGGGCTATCTGGGGCCAACGTCCTGACTTTC.